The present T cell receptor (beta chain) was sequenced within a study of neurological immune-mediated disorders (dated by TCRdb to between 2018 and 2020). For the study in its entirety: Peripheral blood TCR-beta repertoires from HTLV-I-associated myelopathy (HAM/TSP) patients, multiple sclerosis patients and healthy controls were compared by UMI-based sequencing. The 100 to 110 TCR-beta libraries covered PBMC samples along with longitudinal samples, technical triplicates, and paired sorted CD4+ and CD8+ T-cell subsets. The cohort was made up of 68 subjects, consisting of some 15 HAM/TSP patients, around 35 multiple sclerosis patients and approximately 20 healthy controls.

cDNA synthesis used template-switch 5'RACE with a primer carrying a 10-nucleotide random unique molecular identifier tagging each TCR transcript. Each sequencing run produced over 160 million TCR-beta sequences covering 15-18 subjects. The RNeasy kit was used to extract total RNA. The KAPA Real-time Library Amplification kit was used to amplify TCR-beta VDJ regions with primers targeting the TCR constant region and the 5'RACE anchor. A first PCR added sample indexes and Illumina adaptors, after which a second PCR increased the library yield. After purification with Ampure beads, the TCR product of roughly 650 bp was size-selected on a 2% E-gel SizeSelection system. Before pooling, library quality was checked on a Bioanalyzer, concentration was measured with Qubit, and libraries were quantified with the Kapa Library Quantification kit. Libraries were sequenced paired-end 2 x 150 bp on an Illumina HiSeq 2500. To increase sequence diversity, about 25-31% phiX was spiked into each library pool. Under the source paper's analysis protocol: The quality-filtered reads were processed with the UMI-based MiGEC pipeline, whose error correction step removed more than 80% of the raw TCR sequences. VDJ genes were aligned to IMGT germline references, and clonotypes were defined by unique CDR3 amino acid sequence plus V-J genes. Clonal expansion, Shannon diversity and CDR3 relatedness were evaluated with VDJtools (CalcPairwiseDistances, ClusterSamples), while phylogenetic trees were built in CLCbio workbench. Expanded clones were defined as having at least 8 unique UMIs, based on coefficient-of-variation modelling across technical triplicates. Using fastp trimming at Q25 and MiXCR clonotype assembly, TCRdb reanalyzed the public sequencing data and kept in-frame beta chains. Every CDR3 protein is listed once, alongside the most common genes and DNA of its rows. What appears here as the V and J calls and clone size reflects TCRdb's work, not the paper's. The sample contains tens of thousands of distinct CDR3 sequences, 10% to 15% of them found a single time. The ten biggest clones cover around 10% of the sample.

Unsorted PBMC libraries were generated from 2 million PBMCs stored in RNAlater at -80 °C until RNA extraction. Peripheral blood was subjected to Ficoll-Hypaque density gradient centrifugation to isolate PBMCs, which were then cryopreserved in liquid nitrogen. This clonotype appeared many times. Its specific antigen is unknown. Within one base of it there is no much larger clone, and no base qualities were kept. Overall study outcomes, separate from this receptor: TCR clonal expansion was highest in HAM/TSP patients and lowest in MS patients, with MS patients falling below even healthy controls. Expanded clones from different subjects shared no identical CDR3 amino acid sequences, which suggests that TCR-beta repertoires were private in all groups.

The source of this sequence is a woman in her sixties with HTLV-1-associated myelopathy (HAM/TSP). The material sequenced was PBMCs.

CDR3 sequence: CASSGGTSAFNEQFF. The DNA reads as follows: TGTGCCAGCAGTGGAGGGACTAGTGCTTTTAATGAGCAGTTCTTC. The chain is made from TRBV12-3 or TRBV12-4 and TRBJ2-1, and TRBD2 matches 8 of the central bases. The CDR3 has 15 amino acids, counting the end cysteine and phenylalanine. Kept here is only the CDR3 DNA, which spans 45 bases and is read in frame from base 1. Clipping removes 5 bases from V and 7 bases from J, with 10 as the unmatched junction base count.